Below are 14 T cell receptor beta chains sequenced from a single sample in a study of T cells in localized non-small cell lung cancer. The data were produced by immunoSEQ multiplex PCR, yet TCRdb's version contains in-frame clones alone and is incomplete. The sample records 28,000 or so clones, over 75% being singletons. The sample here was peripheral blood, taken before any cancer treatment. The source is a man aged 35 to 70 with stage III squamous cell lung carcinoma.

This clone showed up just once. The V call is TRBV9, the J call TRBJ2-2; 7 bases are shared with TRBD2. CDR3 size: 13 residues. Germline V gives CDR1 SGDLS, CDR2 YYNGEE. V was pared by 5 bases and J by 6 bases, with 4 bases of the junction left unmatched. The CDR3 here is CASRPAGPGELFF. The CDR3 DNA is TGTGCCAGCAGACCAGCGGGGCCCGGGGAGCTGTTTTTT.

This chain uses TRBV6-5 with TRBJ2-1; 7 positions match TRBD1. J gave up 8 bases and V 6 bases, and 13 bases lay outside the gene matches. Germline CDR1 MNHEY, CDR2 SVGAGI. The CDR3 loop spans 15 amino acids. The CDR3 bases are TGTGCCAGCAGCCTCGGGCAGGGGGTGTGGGATGAGCAGTTCTTC. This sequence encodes CASSLGQGVWDEQFF.

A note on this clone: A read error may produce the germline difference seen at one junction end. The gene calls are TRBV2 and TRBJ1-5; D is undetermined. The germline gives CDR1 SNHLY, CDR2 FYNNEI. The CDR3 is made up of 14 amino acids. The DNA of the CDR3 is TGTGCCAGCAATGAAAACCATAGCAATCAGCCCCAGCATTTT. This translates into CASNENHSNQPQHF.

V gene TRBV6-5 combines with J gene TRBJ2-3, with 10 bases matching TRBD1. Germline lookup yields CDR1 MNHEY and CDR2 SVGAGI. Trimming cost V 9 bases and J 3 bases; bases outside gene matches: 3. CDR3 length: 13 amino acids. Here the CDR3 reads CASRTGGTDTQYF. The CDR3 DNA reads TGTGCCAGTAGGACAGGGGGGACAGATACGCAGTATTTT.

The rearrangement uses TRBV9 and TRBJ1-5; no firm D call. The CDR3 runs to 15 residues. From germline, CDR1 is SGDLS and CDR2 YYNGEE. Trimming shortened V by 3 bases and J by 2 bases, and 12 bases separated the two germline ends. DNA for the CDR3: TGTGCCAGCAGCGAGGCGGACGGTCGCAATCAGCCCCAGCATTTT. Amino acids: CASSEADGRNQPQHF.

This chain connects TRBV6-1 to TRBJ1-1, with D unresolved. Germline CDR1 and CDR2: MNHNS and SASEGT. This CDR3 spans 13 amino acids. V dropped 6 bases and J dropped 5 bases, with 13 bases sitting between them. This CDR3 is CASSWGGRTEAFF. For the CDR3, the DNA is TGTGCCAGCAGCTGGGGAGGACGGACTGAAGCTTTCTTT.

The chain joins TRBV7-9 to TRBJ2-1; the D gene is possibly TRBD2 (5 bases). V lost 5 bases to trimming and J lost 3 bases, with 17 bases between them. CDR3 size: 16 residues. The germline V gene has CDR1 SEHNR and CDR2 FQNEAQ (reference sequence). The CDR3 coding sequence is TGTGCCAGCAGCCCCCGGAGGCGCGAAATCTACAATGAGCAGTTCTTC. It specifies CASSPRRREIYNEQFF.

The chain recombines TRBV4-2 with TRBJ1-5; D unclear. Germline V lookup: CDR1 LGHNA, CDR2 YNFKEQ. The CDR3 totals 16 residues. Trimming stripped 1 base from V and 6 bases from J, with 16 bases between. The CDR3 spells CASSQGLSGGRQPQHF. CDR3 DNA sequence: TGTGCCAGCAGCCAAGGACTGTCGGGTGGCCGTCAGCCCCAGCATTTT.

The CDR3 sequence: CASSQEGREGYPYEQYF. The CDR3 DNA reads TGTGCCAGCAGCCAAGAAGGCCGGGAGGGCTACCCTTACGAGCAGTACTTC. The chain carries TRBV7-9 and TRBJ2-7; TRBD2 matches 8 bases. Per the germline V gene, CDR1 is SEHNR and CDR2 is FQNEAQ (reference sequence). The junction had 16 bases not matched to a gene; V was cut back by 5 bases and J by 4 bases. The length of the CDR3 is 17 residues.

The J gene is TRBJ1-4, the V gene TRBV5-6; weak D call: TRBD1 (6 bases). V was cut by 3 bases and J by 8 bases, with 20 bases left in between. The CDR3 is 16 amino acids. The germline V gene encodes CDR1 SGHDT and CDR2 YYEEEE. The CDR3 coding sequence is TGTGCCAGCAGCTCGTCCCTCCTTGGGGGCGCCGAAAAACTGTTTTTT. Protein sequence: CASSSSLLGGAEKLFF.

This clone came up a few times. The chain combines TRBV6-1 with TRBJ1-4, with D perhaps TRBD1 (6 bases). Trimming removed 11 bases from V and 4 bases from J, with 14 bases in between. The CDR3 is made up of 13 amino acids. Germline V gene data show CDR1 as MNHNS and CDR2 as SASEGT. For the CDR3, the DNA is TGTGCCTTCGAGGACAGCAATAATGAAAAACTGTTTTTT. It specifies CAFEDSNNEKLFF.

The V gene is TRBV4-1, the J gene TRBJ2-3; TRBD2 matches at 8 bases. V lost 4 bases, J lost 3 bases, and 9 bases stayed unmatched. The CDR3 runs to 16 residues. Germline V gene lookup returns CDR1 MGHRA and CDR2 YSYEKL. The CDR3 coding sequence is TGCGCCAGCAGCCGGATTAGCGGGGAGCCGACAGATACGCAGTATTTT. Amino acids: CASSRISGEPTDTQYF.

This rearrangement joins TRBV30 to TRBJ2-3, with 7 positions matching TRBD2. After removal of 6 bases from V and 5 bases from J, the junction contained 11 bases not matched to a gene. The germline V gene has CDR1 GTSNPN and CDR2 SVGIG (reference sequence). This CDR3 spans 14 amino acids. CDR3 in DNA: TGTGCCTGCAAAGCGGGGACGTGGCGAGATACGCAGTATTTT. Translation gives CACKAGTWRDTQYF.

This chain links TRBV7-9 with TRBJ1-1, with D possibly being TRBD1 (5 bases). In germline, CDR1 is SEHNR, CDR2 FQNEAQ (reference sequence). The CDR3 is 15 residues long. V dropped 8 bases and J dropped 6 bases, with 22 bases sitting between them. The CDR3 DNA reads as TGTGCCAGCGGTCTCCATGGGGCTTCTGGGGCTGAAGCTTTCTTT. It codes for CASGLHGASGAEAFF.